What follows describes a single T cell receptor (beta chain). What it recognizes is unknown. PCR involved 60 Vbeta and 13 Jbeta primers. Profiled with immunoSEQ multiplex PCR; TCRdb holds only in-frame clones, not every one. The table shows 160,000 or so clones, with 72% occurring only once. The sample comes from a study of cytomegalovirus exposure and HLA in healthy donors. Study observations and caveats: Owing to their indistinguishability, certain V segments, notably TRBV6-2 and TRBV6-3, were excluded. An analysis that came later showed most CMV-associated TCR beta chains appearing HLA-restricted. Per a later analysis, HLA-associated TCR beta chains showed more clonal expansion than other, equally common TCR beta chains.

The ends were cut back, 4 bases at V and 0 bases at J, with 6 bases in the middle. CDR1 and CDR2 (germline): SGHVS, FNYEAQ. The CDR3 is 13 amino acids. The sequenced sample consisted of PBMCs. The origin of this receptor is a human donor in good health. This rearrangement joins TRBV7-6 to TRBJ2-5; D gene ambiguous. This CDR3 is CASSSRNQETQYF. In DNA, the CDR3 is TGTGCCAGCAGCTCGCGGAACCAAGAGACCCAGTACTTC. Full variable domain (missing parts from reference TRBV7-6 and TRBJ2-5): GAGVSQSPRYKVTKRGQDVALRCDPISGHVSLYWYRQALGQGPEFLTYFNYEAQQDKSGLPNDRFSAERPEGSISTLTIQRTEQRDSAMYRCASSSRNQETQYFGPGTRLLVL.